This record covers a single T cell receptor beta chain. This CDR3 has 16 amino acids. Germline CDR1 reads KGHDR; CDR2 reads SFDVKD. Unmatched junction bases numbered 9, after V lost 2 bases and J lost 8 bases. The data originate from a study of control samples from healthy donors and cancer patients. Libraries were prepared by immunoSEQ multiplex PCR; TCRdb keeps only in-frame clonotypes and omits some of them. The table lists some 130,000 clones, around 90% of them singletons. This chain links TRBV24-1 with TRBJ1-2; 11 bases match TRBD1. What was sequenced was blood. This clonotype originated in a man between 18 and 35 years old in good health. The CDR3 loop reads CATSDWTGGVCWGYTF. Written as DNA, the CDR3 is TGTGCCACCAGTGATTGGACAGGGGGCGTATGTTGGGGCTACACCTTC.